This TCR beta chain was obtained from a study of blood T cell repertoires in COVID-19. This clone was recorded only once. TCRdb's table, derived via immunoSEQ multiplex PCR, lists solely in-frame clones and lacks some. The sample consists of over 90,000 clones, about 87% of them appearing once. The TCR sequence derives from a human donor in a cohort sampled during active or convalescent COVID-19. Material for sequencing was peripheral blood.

The CDR3 bases are TGTGCCAGTAGAAGGACTAGCGGGGGACGCACAGATACGCAGTATTTT. Its translation is CASRRTSGGRTDTQYF. The V and J genes are TRBV19 and TRBJ2-3; TRBD2 matches 13 bases. Per the germline V gene, CDR1 is LNHDA and CDR2 is SQIVND (reference sequence). The CDR3 has 16 residues. V lost 6 bases to trimming and J lost 1 base; unmatched junction nucleotides: 4.